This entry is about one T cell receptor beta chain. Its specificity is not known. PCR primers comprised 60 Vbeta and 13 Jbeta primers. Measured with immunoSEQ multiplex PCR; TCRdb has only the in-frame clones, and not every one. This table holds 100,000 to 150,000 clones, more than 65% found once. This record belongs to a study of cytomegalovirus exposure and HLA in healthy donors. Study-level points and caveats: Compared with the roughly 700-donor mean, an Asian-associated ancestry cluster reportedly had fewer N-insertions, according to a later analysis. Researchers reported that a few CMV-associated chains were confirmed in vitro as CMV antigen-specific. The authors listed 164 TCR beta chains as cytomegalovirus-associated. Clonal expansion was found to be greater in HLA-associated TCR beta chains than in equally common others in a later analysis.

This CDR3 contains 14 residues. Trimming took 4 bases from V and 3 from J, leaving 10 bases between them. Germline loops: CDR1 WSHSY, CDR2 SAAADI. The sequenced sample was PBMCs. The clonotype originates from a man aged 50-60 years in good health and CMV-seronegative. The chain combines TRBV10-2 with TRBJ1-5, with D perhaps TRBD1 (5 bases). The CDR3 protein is CASSGDSPNQPQHF. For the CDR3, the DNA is TGCGCCAGCAGTGGAGACAGCCCCAATCAGCCCCAGCATTTT.